This T cell receptor beta chain is from a study of T cells in localized non-small cell lung cancer (dated by TCRdb to the early 2020s). Notes on the research overall: T cell repertoires of 236 early-stage NSCLC patients were analyzed, with tumors being compared against uninvolved tumor-adjacent lungs. All 240 or so NSCLC patients in the cohort were treatment-naive and had localized lung tumors that were resected. NSCLC patients had a mean age of roughly 66 years, and around 140 were male and over 85 female.

At diagnosis, tumor, uninvolved tumor-adjacent lung and peripheral blood were collected and then preserved as a mix of FFPE and fresh-frozen material. Blood samples were analyzed as peripheral blood mononuclear cells for TCR repertoire profiling. What the work shows at the level of the full study, not this receptor alone: Because of the exploratory design, TCR variables were selected using unadjusted p-values without false-discovery rate correction. Uninvolved tumor-adjacent lung showed the highest T cell clonality, higher than tumor, which suggests more focused antigenic responses in the adjacent lung. Because multi-region tumor sequencing was not performed, intratumor heterogeneity could not be ruled out. A median of roughly 60 of the top 100 tumor clones turned up in the paired uninvolved adjacent lung, and approximately 30 of those clones also ranked among the top 100 of that same adjacent lung. Higher blood T cell density associated with longer overall survival, while higher adjacent-lung clonality associated with shorter survival.

Cut back by 1 base and 5 bases, the V and J ends lie 13 bases apart. The CDR3 goes from the cysteine to the phenylalanine over 14 residues. Only the CDR3 region is kept as DNA, spanning 42 bases read in frame from base 1. From the germline V gene, CDR1 is SGHDT and CDR2 is YYEEEE. Comments on this clone: Its antigen specificity is not known. Per-nucleotide qualities are absent, and no much larger clonotype sits a single base away.

The immunoSEQ Assay was used to sequence TCR beta CDR3 regions from DNA. The authors processed their data as follows. T cell density was computed as TCR beta template counts normalized to usable DNA estimated by amplifying housekeeping genes. Using the preseqR package, richness was estimated by extrapolating to 120,000 templates for tissue samples and 400,000 templates for PBMC samples. Clonality was taken to be one minus Pielou's evenness. Differential abundance testing on productive amino-acid clonotypes, with a minimum total count of 5 and an alpha of 0.1, was used to identify tissue-enriched TCRs. The Jaccard Index and the Morisita Overlap Index were used to measure repertoire overlap between compartments. GLIPH grouped TCR beta CDR3s together with public tetramer-defined viral CDR3s, and a viral motif had to include at least three viral sequences and show V-gene enrichment. This immuneACCESS table, as held by TCRdb, lists in-frame sequences with V and J called but not all clones. Of the missing ones, under half trace to an unresolved V gene in checked studies; the others have no known cause. V and J calls and clone size are as listed in that table; D and trimming were resolved from the DNA. Present in this sample are about 33,000 clones, about 90% of which were seen just once. Clones ranked in the top ten supply around 4.1% of the sample.

The rearranged segments are TRBV5-6 and TRBJ2-7; the D gene is not confidently resolved. This sequence originates from a man aged 40-75 years with stage I lung adenocarcinoma. The material was peripheral blood, obtained before any cancer treatment. The encoded CDR3 is CASSLRRTPDEQYF. The nucleotide sequence reads as follows: TGTGCCAGCAGCTTGCGCAGGACCCCTGACGAGCAGTACTTC.